Below are 30 T cell receptor gamma chains sequenced from a single sample in a study of gamma-delta T cells after stem cell transplantation. With CATT, TCRdb re-called clones from the RT-PCR reads. In the table there are about 1,800 gamma-chain clones, roughly 1.9% of which are singletons. The material sequenced was gamma-delta T cells. These receptor sequences come from a human donor. It is not recorded whose cells these are; they may come from a transplant donor.

This clone was counted between two and nine times. It is likely a read error: a sequence one base away is far more abundant. The chain has TRGV9 and TRGJ1 or TRGJ2. The CDR3 consists of 14 residues. Germline V gene sequence: CDR1 GITISATS, CDR2 ISYDGTV (reference sequence). DNA of the CDR3: TGTGCCTTGTGGGAGGTGACGGCCGTGCGTAAGAAGCTCTTT. It specifies CALWEVTAVRKKLF.

Turning to this clone: A much larger clone is a single base away; this may be a read error. This chain joins TRGV9 and TRGJ1 or TRGJ2. Trimming at V came to 4 bases and at J to 13 bases, leaving 4 bases not matched to a gene. Germline CDR1 reads GITISATS; CDR2 reads ISYDGTV (reference sequence). The CDR3 is 9 residues long. The CDR3 DNA sequence: TGTGCCTTGTGGGACGGTAAACTCTTT. It codes for CALWDGKLF.

A note on this clone: Only one base separates this from a far larger clonotype, so it likely reflects a read error. Other DNA variants within this sample encode the same CDR3. This rearrangement joins TRGV9 to TRGJP. The CDR3 loop spans 16 amino acids. Germline CDR1 is GITISATS and CDR2 is ISYDGTV (reference sequence). The CDR3 protein is CALWEVRELGKKIKVF. The CDR3 bases are TGTGCATTGTGGGAGGTGCGGGAGTTGGGCAAAAAAATCAAGGTATTT.

By share, this clone ranks as medium-sized. This chain joins TRGV9 and TRGJ1 or TRGJ2. This CDR3 region has 11 residues. The ends lost 0 bases at V and 11 bases at J; junction bases unmatched: 4. Germline loops: CDR1 GITISATS, CDR2 ISYDGTV (reference sequence). In DNA, the CDR3 is TGTGCCTTGTGGGAGGTGAAGCAGAAACTCTTT. Its protein is CALWEVKQKLF.

V usage is TRGV3 and J usage is TRGJ1 or TRGJ2. Germline V gene lookup returns CDR1 VTNTFY and CDR2 YDVSTARD (reference sequence). J gave up 7 bases and V 0 bases, and 3 bases lay outside the gene matches. The CDR3 runs 12 residues. The CDR3 reads CATWDRRYKKLF. The CDR3 DNA sequence: TGTGCCACCTGGGACAGGCGCTATAAGAAACTCTTT.

Judged by abundance, this clone is medium-sized. The J gene is TRGJP, the V gene TRGV9. CDR1 is GITISATS and CDR2 is ISYDGTV in the germline V gene (reference sequence). This CDR3 is 15 amino acids long. J was trimmed by 5 bases and V by 4 bases; bases with no gene match: 2. The CDR3 sequence: CALWDEELGKKIKVF. CDR3 sequence (DNA): TGTGCCTTGTGGGATGAAGAGTTGGGCAAAAAAATCAAGGTATTT.

This clone ranks as medium-sized. Other DNA sequences in this sample translate to the same CDR3. J is TRGJP and V is TRGV9. Looked up from germline, CDR1 is GITISATS and CDR2 is ISYDGTV (reference sequence). The CDR3 sequence is 15 residues long. V trimming: 3 bases; J trimming: 9 bases; junction bases outside the gene matches: 5. The CDR3, as DNA: TGTGCCTTGTGGGAGAGGGGGTTGGGCAAAAAAATCAAGGTATTT. Protein product: CALWERGLGKKIKVF.

This clone is judged medium-sized. V usage is TRGV3 and J usage is TRGJ1 or TRGJ2. Germline V gene data show CDR1 as VTNTFY and CDR2 as YDVSTARD (reference sequence). This CDR3 spans 13 amino acids. V lost 2 bases, J lost 2 bases, and 3 bases stayed unmatched. The CDR3 coding sequence is TGTGCCACCTGGGACACCTATTATTATAAGAAACTCTTT. Encoded protein: CATWDTYYYKKLF.

By share of the sample, this clone is large (0.1 to 1%). Other DNA sequences in the same sample also yield this CDR3. The chain combines TRGV9 with TRGJP. The germline CDR1 and CDR2 sequences are GITISATS and ISYDGTV (reference sequence). V shed 4 bases, J shed 6 bases, and the junction held 3 bases outside the gene matches. The CDR3 spans 15 residues. The CDR3 region has the DNA TGTGCCTTGTGGGATATAGAGTTGGGCAAAAAAATCAAGGTATTT. It specifies CALWDIELGKKIKVF.

This clone is medium-sized (0.01 to 0.1%) within its sample. V and J are TRGV4 and TRGJ1 or TRGJ2. The germline CDR1 and CDR2 sequences are EGSTGY and YDSYTSSV. With V trimmed by 3 bases and J by 11 bases, 7 bases remained unmatched. CDR3 length: 11 residues. The CDR3 DNA is TGTGCCACCTGGGATAAGGATGAGAAACTCTTT. This encodes CATWDKDEKLF.

As for this clone: The sample contains more than one DNA sequence encoding this CDR3. J is TRGJP and V is TRGV9. Germline V lookup: CDR1 GITISATS, CDR2 ISYDGTV (reference sequence). There are 18 residues in the CDR3. The trim removed 0 bases at V and 4 bases at J, leaving 6 bases unmatched. CDR3 sequence (DNA): TGTGCCTTGTGGGAGGTGCCCCTACAAGAGTTGGGCAAAAAAATCAAGGTATTT. Translated: CALWEVPLQELGKKIKVF.

By proportion, this clone is large. Other nucleotide sequences from this sample produce the same CDR3. This chain uses TRGV4 with TRGJ1 or TRGJ2. Per germline, CDR1 EGSTGY and CDR2 YDSYTSSV. The CDR3 loop spans 12 amino acids. V lost 4 bases, J lost 4 bases, and 4 bases stayed unmatched. The CDR3 DNA reads as TGTGCCACCTGGGAGGGATATTATAAGAAACTCTTT. This gives the protein CATWEGYYKKLF.

By share, this clone ranks as medium-sized (0.01 to 0.1%). The gene calls are TRGV2 and TRGJ1 or TRGJ2. The V gene end was trimmed by 2 bases and the J gene end by 5 bases; junction bases not matched to a gene: 6. The CDR3 is 13 residues long. Germline lookup yields CDR1 EGSNGY and CDR2 YDSYNSKV. The CDR3 nucleotides are TGTGCCACCTGGGACGTTTTTAATTATAAGAAACTCTTT. This codes for CATWDVFNYKKLF.

This clone counts as medium-sized. Distinct nucleotide sequences in the sample also encode this CDR3. The rearrangement uses TRGV9 and TRGJP. CDR1 GITISATS and CDR2 ISYDGTV come from the germline V gene (reference sequence). Trimming took 0 bases from V and 3 from J; bases not matched to a gene: 2. This CDR3 comprises 17 residues. This chain's CDR3 is CALWEVPQELGKKIKVF. In DNA, the CDR3 is TGTGCCTTGTGGGAGGTGCCGCAAGAGTTGGGCAAAAAAATCAAGGTATTT.

As for this clone: The junction departs from germline at one end; a sequencing error may be responsible. The chain recombines TRGV9 with TRGJP. This CDR3 has 17 amino acids. Germline loops: CDR1 GITISATS, CDR2 ISYDGTV (reference sequence). CDR3 DNA: TGTGCCTTGTGGGGAGACAGGCAAGAGTTAGGCAAAAAAATCAAGGTATTT. It specifies CALWGDRQELGKKIKVF.

In its sample, this clone was seen a few times. CDR3 DNA sequence: TGTGCCTTGTGGGAGGTGCGGAGCGAGTTGGGCAAAAAAATCAAGGTATTT. Translation gives CALWEVRSELGKKIKVF. The V call is TRGV9, the J call TRGJP. V lost 0 bases, J lost 7 bases, and 6 bases stayed unmatched. CDR3 length: 17 residues. Germline V gene data show CDR1 as GITISATS and CDR2 as ISYDGTV (reference sequence).

About this clone itself: A far bigger clonotype differs at one base, so this is likely a read error. The gene calls are TRGV9 and TRGJ1 or TRGJ2. Germline CDR1 GITISATS, CDR2 ISYDGTV (reference sequence). The CDR3 contains 13 residues. DNA of the CDR3: TGTGCCTTGTGGGAGGTGCCACAGAATAAGAAGCTCTTT. Encoded protein: CALWEVPQNKKLF.

In this sample, this clone turned up a few times. A junction boundary mismatches the germline segment, possibly from a read error. V and J are TRGV4 and TRGJP2. Germline V gene lookup returns CDR1 EGSTGY and CDR2 YDSYTSSV. The CDR3 loop spans 15 amino acids. CDR3 region: CATWGGPGSDWIKTF. The CDR3 nucleotides are TGTGCCACCTGGGGTGGGCCGGGGAGTGATTGGATCAAGACGTTT.

About this clone itself: Only one base separates this from a far larger clonotype, so it likely reflects a read error. This chain uses TRGV9 with TRGJP1. The V gene's germline CDR1 is GITISATS and CDR2 ISYDGTV (reference sequence). There are 10 residues in the CDR3. CDR3 region: CASWARFKIF. The CDR3 DNA reads as TGTGCCTCGTGGGCAAGGTTCAAGATATTT.

Sample share makes this clone medium-sized. This sequence joins TRGV2 and TRGJ1 or TRGJ2. The V and J ends lost 0 bases and 6 bases, in that order; junction bases with no gene match: 2. CDR1 is EGSNGY and CDR2 is YDSYNSKV in the germline V gene. The CDR3 extends over 12 amino acids. The CDR3 coding sequence is TGTGCCACCTGGGACGGGCCTTATAAGAAACTCTTT. It yields the protein CATWDGPYKKLF.

By frequency in the sample, this clone is large. The chain employs TRGV2 and TRGJ1 or TRGJ2. Trimming removed 0 bases from V and 4 bases from J; junction bases left unmatched: 0. Germline lookup yields CDR1 EGSNGY and CDR2 YDSYNSKV. The CDR3 is 12 amino acids. The CDR3 DNA sequence: TGTGCCACCTGGGACGGGTATTATAAGAAACTCTTT. Translated, it gives CATWDGYYKKLF.

This clone was seen a handful of times. Compared with germline, one end of the junction differs, possibly owing to a read error. The CDR3, as DNA: TGTGCCTTGTGGGAGCCCCGGCAAGGGTTGGGCAAAAAAATCAAGGTATTT. Its translation: CALWEPRQGLGKKIKVF. The V and J genes are TRGV9 and TRGJP. Germline V lookup: CDR1 GITISATS, CDR2 ISYDGTV (reference sequence). CDR3 length: 17 amino acids.

This clone is deemed medium-sized. This is likely an artifact of a read error, given a far larger clone one base away. The identical CDR3 is also encoded by other nucleotide sequences in the sample. V usage is TRGV9 and J usage is TRGJP. The CDR3 sequence is 16 residues long. Germline values: CDR1 GITISATS, CDR2 ISYDGTV (reference sequence). The V and J ends lost 2 bases and 3 bases, in that order; junction bases with no gene match: 1. The DNA for the CDR3 is TGTGCCTTGTGGGAGGAGCAAGAGTTGGGCAAAAAAATCAAGGTATTT. Protein product: CALWEEQELGKKIKVF.

This clone is deemed medium-sized. The V call is TRGV9, the J call TRGJ1 or TRGJ2. This CDR3 is built from 15 residues. The germline V gene has CDR1 GITISATS and CDR2 ISYDGTV (reference sequence). V shed 0 bases, J shed 3 bases, and the junction held 8 bases outside the gene matches. The CDR3 DNA reads TGTGCCTTGTGGGAGGTGCGGACAACTTATTATAAGAAACTCTTT. It encodes CALWEVRTTYYKKLF.

This clone was seen more than once but under ten times. TCRdb's entry gives the protein of a much larger clone, which mismatches this DNA's translation at residue 9, likely from a read error; the protein reported here is translated from the DNA. The chain uses TRGV9 and TRGJP. This CDR3 has 15 amino acids. Germline CDR1 is GITISATS and CDR2 is ISYDGTV (reference sequence). CDR3 nucleotide sequence: TGTGCCTTGTGGGAGGAAGAGTTGGACAAAAAAATCAAGGTATTT. Translated: CALWEEELDKKIKVF.

In its sample, this clone ranks as medium-sized. This likely stems from a read error, as it lies one base from a far larger clone. The sample holds other DNA sequences that translate to the same CDR3. This chain connects TRGV9 to TRGJP. This CDR3 region has 16 residues. Germline CDR1 is GITISATS and CDR2 is ISYDGTV (reference sequence). The CDR3 protein is CALWEVQKLGKKIKVF. The CDR3 region has the DNA TGTGCCTTGTGGGAGGTGCAAAAGTTGGGCAAAAAAATCAAGGTATTT.

As regards this clone: TCRdb attributes to this sequence the protein of a much larger clone, which differs from the DNA translation at residue 8; a read error is likely, and the protein displayed is translated from the DNA. This chain joins TRGV9 and TRGJ1 or TRGJ2. The V gene's germline CDR1 is GITISATS and CDR2 ISYDGTV (reference sequence). The CDR3 spans 13 residues. V lost 0 bases, J lost 8 bases, and 7 bases stayed unmatched. This CDR3 reads CALWEVPPNKKLF. Written as DNA, the CDR3 is TGTGCCTTGTGGGAGGTGCCACCGAATAAGAAACTCTTT.

This clone qualifies as medium-sized. A single base is all that separates this from a far larger clone, so a read error is likely. Other nucleotide sequences from this sample produce the same CDR3. This chain links TRGV2 with TRGJ1 or TRGJ2. The junction had 3 bases not matched to a gene; V was cut back by 0 bases and J by 4 bases. The CDR3 sequence is 13 residues long. The germline V gene has CDR1 EGSNGY and CDR2 YDSYNSKV. Here the CDR3 DNA reads TGTGCCACCTGGGACGGGCTCTATTATAAGAAACTCTTT. Translating gives CATWDGLYYKKLF.

By share of the sample, this clone is medium-sized (0.01 to 0.1%). This chain connects TRGV4 to TRGJP2. With 2 bases clipped from V and 2 bases from J, the junction kept 5 bases outside the gene matches. Germline V gene data show CDR1 as EGSTGY and CDR2 as YDSYTSSV. This CDR3 is 15 amino acids long. The CDR3 loop is CATWDDASSDWIKTF. The CDR3 DNA sequence: TGTGCCACCTGGGATGACGCAAGTAGTGATTGGATCAAGACGTTT.

This clone was observed a few times. This likely came from a read error, as a far larger clone is one base away. This chain joins TRGV3 and TRGJ1 or TRGJ2. The CDR3 consists of 10 residues. Germline CDR1 reads VTNTFY; CDR2 reads YDVSTARD (reference sequence). The CDR3 bases are TGTGCTACCTGGGAAATCAGGAAACTCTTT. As protein: CATWEIRKLF.